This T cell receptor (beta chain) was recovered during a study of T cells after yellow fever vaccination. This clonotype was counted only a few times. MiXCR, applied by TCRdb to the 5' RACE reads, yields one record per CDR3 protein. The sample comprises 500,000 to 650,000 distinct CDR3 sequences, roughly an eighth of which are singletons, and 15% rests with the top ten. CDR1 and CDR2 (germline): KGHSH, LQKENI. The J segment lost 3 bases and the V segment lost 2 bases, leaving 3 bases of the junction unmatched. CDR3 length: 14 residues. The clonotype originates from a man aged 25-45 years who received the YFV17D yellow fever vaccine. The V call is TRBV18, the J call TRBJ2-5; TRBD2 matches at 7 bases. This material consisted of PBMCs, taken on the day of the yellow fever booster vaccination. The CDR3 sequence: CASSPFLAEETQYF. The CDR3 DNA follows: TGTGCCAGCTCACCATTTCTAGCGGAAGAGACCCAGTACTTC.